The next 9 T cell receptor beta chains were all read from a single sample in a study of T cell clonality in common variable immunodeficiency (dated by TCRdb to 2013 to 2016). Findings and caveats that apply to the study as a whole: Fewer deletions and N-nucleotide insertions were reportedly observed in CVID TCRbeta sequences, and highly modified clones with 13 or more V deletions were reportedly absent from CVID TCRbeta sequences.

These receptors' antigens are unknown. The method was the immunoSEQ multiplex PCR assay. Not all clones reach the TCRdb copy of this immuneACCESS table, which keeps in-frame sequences only. Checked studies attribute under half of the gap to unresolved V genes and leave the rest unexplained. This sample includes approximately 15,000 clones, and none of them was observed just once. Approximately 12% of the sample lies in the top ten. What was sequenced was peripheral blood mononuclear cells. The receptor source for this set is a human donor with common variable immunodeficiency.

This clone turned up a few times. From the germline J gene comes the end of the CDR3, since the read stops 3 residues before it. The rearrangement links TRBV18 to TRBJ2-1; D remains ambiguous. Trimming stripped 6 bases from V and 7 bases from J, with 16 bases between. CDR1 and CDR2 from the germline V gene are KGHSH and LQKENI. The CDR3 totals 14 residues. The covered CDR3 bases are TGTGCCAGCTCTCGCTCGACGGAAGGGAATGAG. It specifies CASSRSTEGNE. The CDR3 in its entirety is CASSRSTEGNEQFF.

With regard to this clone: The read finishes 3 residues shy of the CDR3 end, and the germline J gene is used to complete it. This chain joins TRBV19 and TRBJ2-5; TRBD1 matches 9 bases. Germline V gene data show CDR1 as LNHDA and CDR2 as SQIVND (reference sequence). There are 15 residues in the CDR3. V was clipped by 3 bases and J by 3 bases; unmatched bases: 5. CDR3 bases read: TGTGCCAGTAGTATCCTTAGGACAGGGGAAGAGACC. It codes for CASSILRTGEET. The complete CDR3 sequence is CASSILRTGEETQYF.

On this clone itself: The read terminates 3 residues before the CDR3 end, so the remaining end is supplied by the germline J gene. The chain uses TRBV30 and TRBJ1-1; D gene uncertain. V dropped 0 bases and J dropped 5 bases, with 10 bases sitting between them. Looked up from germline, CDR1 is GTSNPN and CDR2 is SVGIG (reference sequence). The CDR3 extends over 13 amino acids. This CDR3 reads CAWSVSGITEAFF. The covered CDR3 bases are TGTGCCTGGAGTGTATCGGGGATAACTGAA.

This clone showed up many times. The read halts 3 residues ahead of the CDR3 end, with the missing end drawn from the germline J gene. The rearrangement joins TRBV6-1 to TRBJ2-3; a possible D gene is TRBD2 (7 bases). This CDR3 has 14 amino acids. CDR1 is MNHNS and CDR2 is SASEGT in the germline V gene. With 1 base removed from V and 6 bases from J, the gap between germline ends came to 11 bases. CDR3 protein: CASSEVRGGDTQYF. The part of the CDR3 DNA that was read is TGTGCCAGCAGTGAAGTCAGGGGAGGGGATACG.

Many counts were recorded for this clone. The read terminates 3 residues ahead of where the CDR3 ends, so the germline J gene completes it. The chain couples TRBV19 to TRBJ2-3; TRBD1 might be the D (5 bases). The CDR3 extends over 18 amino acids. The V gene's germline CDR1 is LNHDA and CDR2 SQIVND (reference sequence). The V and J ends lost 4 bases and 1 base respectively, with 21 bases between them. The CDR3 loop reads CASSTPTSGPRGTDTQYF. The sequenced part of the CDR3 DNA is TGTGCCAGTAGTACCCCGACATCCGGACCCAGGGGCACAGATACG.

For this clone: The read terminates 3 residues before the CDR3 end, so the remaining end is supplied by the germline J gene. The J gene is TRBJ1-3, the V gene TRBV19, with D tentatively TRBD1 (6 bases). Germline CDR1 reads LNHDA; CDR2 reads SQIVND (reference sequence). V lost 6 bases, J lost 0 bases, and 12 bases lay in between. This CDR3 contains 15 residues. The CDR3: CASRGRGDSGNTIYF. The part of the CDR3 DNA that was read is TGTGCCAGTAGGGGCAGGGGCGACTCTGGAAACACC.

The table lists this clone with many counts. The junction departs from germline at one end; a sequencing error may be responsible. The CDR3 end falls 3 residues outside the read, so it is completed with the germline J gene. The chain links TRBV5-1 to TRBJ2-3; a possible D gene is TRBD2 (5 bases). This CDR3 is 16 amino acids long. Germline V gene sequence: CDR1 SGHRS, CDR2 YFSETQ. The CDR3 here is CASRLGGLRSTDTQYF. CDR3 DNA (partial): TGCGCCAGCAGGTTGGGCGGGTTGAGAAGCACAGATACG.

This clone was seen at least ten times. The CDR3 end falls 3 residues outside the read, so it is completed with the germline J gene. The chain employs TRBV5-1 and TRBJ1-1; 10 bases fit TRBD1. The CDR3 covers 17 residues. V shed 2 bases, J shed 0 bases, and the junction held 7 bases outside the gene matches. The germline V gene encodes CDR1 SGHRS and CDR2 YFSETQ. The sequenced part of the CDR3 DNA is TGCGCCAGCAGCTTACTGGACAGGGGGACGCTGAACACTGAA. This translates into CASSLLDRGTLNTE. The full-length CDR3 reads as CASSLLDRGTLNTEAFF.

This clone has just a few counts. The covered CDR3 bases are TGTGCCAGCAGCTTAAGCTCCGCTTCTGGAAACACC. This gives the protein CASSLSSASGNT. The whole CDR3 sequence reads CASSLSSASGNTIYF. The chain has TRBV7-9 and TRBJ1-3; no firm D call. Read coverage stops 3 residues before the CDR3 terminus; the germline J gene supplies the remainder. V shed 2 bases and J shed 1 base, with 9 bases lying between them. Germline V lookup: CDR1 SEHNR, CDR2 FQNEAQ (reference sequence). This CDR3 region has 15 residues.